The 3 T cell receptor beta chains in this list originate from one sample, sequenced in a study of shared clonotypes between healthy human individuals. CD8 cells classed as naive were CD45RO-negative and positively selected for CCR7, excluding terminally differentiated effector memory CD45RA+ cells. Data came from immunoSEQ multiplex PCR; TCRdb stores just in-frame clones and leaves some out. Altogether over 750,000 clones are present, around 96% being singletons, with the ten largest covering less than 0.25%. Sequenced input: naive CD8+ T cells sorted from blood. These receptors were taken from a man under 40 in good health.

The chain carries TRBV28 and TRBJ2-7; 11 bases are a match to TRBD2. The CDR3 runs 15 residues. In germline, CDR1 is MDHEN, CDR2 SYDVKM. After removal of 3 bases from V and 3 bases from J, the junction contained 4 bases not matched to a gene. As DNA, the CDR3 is TGTGCCAGCAGTTTCAGACTAGCGGGATACTACGAGCAGTACTTC. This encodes CASSFRLAGYYEQYF.

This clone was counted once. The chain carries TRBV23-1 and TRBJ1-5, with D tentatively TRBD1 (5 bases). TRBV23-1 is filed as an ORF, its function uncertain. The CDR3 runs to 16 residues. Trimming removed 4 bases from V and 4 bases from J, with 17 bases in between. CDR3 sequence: CASSPARTIKNQPQHF. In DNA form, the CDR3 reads TGCGCCAGCAGTCCCGCTCGGACAATTAAAAATCAGCCCCAGCATTTT.

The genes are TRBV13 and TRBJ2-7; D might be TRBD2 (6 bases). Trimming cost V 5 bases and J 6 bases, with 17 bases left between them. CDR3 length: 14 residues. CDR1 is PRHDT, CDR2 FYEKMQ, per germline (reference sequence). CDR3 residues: CASSLRKGGREQYF. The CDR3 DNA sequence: TGTGCCAGCAGCCTCCGAAAGGGAGGTCGCGAGCAGTACTTC.